This T cell receptor (beta chain) was profiled in a study of blood T cell repertoires in COVID-19. Study details: Samples of COVID-19 (acute and convalescent) were obtained from the United States, Italy and Spain. T cells, B-cell-depleted T cells, or PBMCs supplied cDNA or gDNA.

Trimming stripped 3 bases from V and 8 bases from J, with 6 bases between. The CDR3 is made up of 11 amino acids. Original handling: Estimates of nucleated cell counts were drawn from the amplification of reference gene primers. The table came from immunoSEQ multiplex PCR; TCRdb's copy has only in-frame clones and leaves some out. That table is the source of V, J and clone size, and D and trimming were worked out from the DNA. The table lists about 100,000 clones, 65% to 90% of them singletons, with 3.5% to 4% in the top ten. This clone is a singleton in its sample. Sequenced material: peripheral blood. The rearrangement joins TRBV12-3 or TRBV12-4 to TRBJ2-3; D is unresolved. This sequence was found in a man between 60 and 75 years old with acute or convalescent COVID-19. CDR3 DNA sequence: TGTGCCAGCAGTTTCACCGGTACGCAGTATTTT. The encoded protein is CASSFTGTQYF.